This entry lists 10 T cell receptor beta chains sequenced from one sample in a study of blood T cells in healthy people across ages (dated by TCRdb to between 2014 and 2017). Library construction relied on 5' RACE. Sequencing relied on an Illumina HiSeq 2500. A second 7 to 11 cycle PCR used a sample-barcoded 5' primer and a J-beta primer mix. The raw public reads went through TCRdb reprocessing: fastp at Q25, MiXCR clone calling, in-frame beta chains kept. Under each unique CDR3 protein, matching rows form one entry showing the most common genes and DNA. The sample table shows 650,000 to 900,000 distinct CDR3 sequences, and around 68% are seen once. Jointly, the top ten make up 25% to 35% of the sample. The specimen sequenced was blood. These receptors all come from a man aged 25-40 years in good health.

The chain recombines TRBV6-1 with TRBJ2-7; no reliable D call. V was cut by 3 bases and J by 1 base, with 10 bases left in between. This CDR3 is built from 14 residues. Looked up from germline, CDR1 is MNHNS and CDR2 is SASEGT. The chain's CDR3 is CASSEMKESYEQYF. In DNA form, the CDR3 reads TGTGCCAGCAGTGAGATGAAAGAGTCCTACGAGCAGTACTTC.

This rearrangement joins TRBV20-1 to TRBJ2-1; TRBD1 aligns across 10 bases. Germline values: CDR1 DFQATT, CDR2 SNEGSKA (reference sequence). V lost 6 bases to trimming and J lost 3 bases; unmatched junction nucleotides: 5. The CDR3 covers 14 residues. In DNA, the CDR3 is TGCAGTGCCTACCGGGACAGGGGCTACAATGAGCAGTTCTTC. This encodes CSAYRDRGYNEQFF.

This chain's CDR3 is CASSLFPTASYEQYF. The CDR3 DNA reads TGTGCCAGCAGTTTATTCCCGACAGCTTCCTACGAGCAGTACTTC. The V gene is TRBV27, the J gene TRBJ2-7; maybe TRBD1 (5 bases). Germline V gives CDR1 MNHEY, CDR2 SMNVEV (reference sequence). The CDR3 loop spans 15 amino acids. V was trimmed by 1 base and J by 1 base, leaving 11 bases between them.

The chain recombines TRBV7-8 with TRBJ2-1; D is unresolved. V dropped 5 bases and J dropped 8 bases, with 13 bases sitting between them. The CDR3 sequence is 13 residues long. CDR1 is SGHVS, CDR2 FQNEAQ, per germline. The DNA for the CDR3 is TGTGCCAGCAGCCCCCCCGTGAAGGATGAGCAGTTCTTC. Protein product: CASSPPVKDEQFF.

The rearrangement joins TRBV6-5 to TRBJ1-1; D is undetermined. Germline assignment: CDR1 MNHEY and CDR2 SVGAGI. Trimming cost V 6 bases and J 5 bases, with 7 bases left between them. The CDR3 totals 11 residues. CDR3 bases: TGTGCCAGCAGGGTGGGAACTGAAGCTTTCTTT. Protein product: CASRVGTEAFF.

There are many counts of this clonotype. CDR3 region: CSARIAKNIQYF. The CDR3, as DNA: TGCAGTGCTCGAATAGCCAAAAACATTCAGTACTTC. The chain employs TRBV20-1 and TRBJ2-4, with D unresolved. V was trimmed by 5 bases and J by 0 bases, leaving 5 bases between them. CDR1 and CDR2 (germline): DFQATT, SNEGSKA (reference sequence). The CDR3 covers 12 residues.

This CDR3 reads CSARETSFPYNEQFF. DNA for the CDR3: TGCAGTGCTAGAGAGACTAGCTTTCCCTACAATGAGCAGTTCTTC. V and J are TRBV20-1 and TRBJ2-1, with 7 bases fitting TRBD2. The CDR3 contains 15 residues. Germline CDR1 reads DFQATT; CDR2 reads SNEGSKA (reference sequence). V lost 0 bases, J lost 2 bases, and 4 bases stayed unmatched.

The chain joins TRBV7-9 to TRBJ1-2; D not certain. The CDR3 has 13 residues. The ends were cut back, 5 bases at V and 6 bases at J, with 13 bases in the middle. Germline lookup yields CDR1 SEHNR and CDR2 FQNEAQ (reference sequence). For the CDR3, the DNA is TGTGCCAGCAGCCCGAGACTGTGGGATGGCTACACCTTC. Translation gives CASSPRLWDGYTF.

The chain links TRBV20-1 to TRBJ1-6, with TRBD1 matching over 7 bases. The CDR3 is 16 residues long. V lost 6 bases to trimming and J lost 0 bases; unmatched junction nucleotides: 8. Germline V gives CDR1 DFQATT, CDR2 SNEGSKA (reference sequence). The DNA of the CDR3 is TGCAGTGCCCAGGGGGGCACGAACTCCTATAATTCACCCCTCCACTTT. It is translated as CSAQGGTNSYNSPLHF.

J is TRBJ1-2 and V is TRBV3-1; weak D call: TRBD1 (6 bases). Germline lookup yields CDR1 LGHDT and CDR2 YNNKEL (reference sequence). The CDR3 is made up of 15 amino acids. The V gene lost 4 bases and the J gene lost 5 bases, with 17 bases spanning the gap. This CDR3 reads CASSPLRGDTYGYTF. DNA for the CDR3: TGTGCCAGCAGCCCCCTCCGGGGGGACACGTATGGCTACACCTTC.